The clone carrying this TCR beta chain was found once. Authors' data handling: Estimation of nucleated cell counts was performed using reference gene primer amplification. Measured with immunoSEQ multiplex PCR; TCRdb has only the in-frame clones, and not every one. The DNA was the basis for D and trimming; V, J and clone size are from that table. The sample records about 200,000 clones, 85% being singletons. This sample was included in a study of blood T cell repertoires in COVID-19. Study-level background: Collection of acute and convalescent COVID-19 samples took place in the United States, Italy and Spain. In each case, the material was cDNA or gDNA derived from T cells, B-cell-depleted T cells, or PBMCs.

Patients of the Seattle cohort, enrolled during active infection, were followed longitudinally. Germline loops: CDR1 LNHDA, CDR2 SQIVND (reference sequence). The CDR3 extends over 16 amino acids. Trimming cost V 4 bases and J 0 bases; bases outside gene matches: 6. V gene TRBV19 combines with J gene TRBJ1-5; 7 positions agree with TRBD1. The sequenced material came from peripheral blood. This receptor was taken from a man aged 60 to 75 with COVID-19, enrolled during active disease. The CDR3 coding sequence is TGTGCCAGTAGTAGAGCAAAGGGGGCTAGCAATCAGCCCCAGCATTTT. This sequence encodes CASSRAKGASNQPQHF.